This T cell receptor beta chain was identified during a study of blood T cell repertoires in COVID-19. About the study: Acute-phase and convalescent COVID-19 samples originated in the United States, Italy and Spain. T cells, B-cell-depleted T cells, or PBMCs provided the cDNA or gDNA that served as material.

Clones were sequenced by immunoSEQ multiplex PCR, and TCRdb holds only the in-frame ones, with some missing. The sample lists around 270,000 clones; 86% were seen once. As regards this clone: The sample contains more than one DNA sequence encoding this CDR3.

Germline lookup yields CDR1 SGHTA and CDR2 FQGNSA. V was clipped by 1 base and J by 4 bases; unmatched bases: 3. This CDR3 spans 15 amino acids. The sequence was collected from a man in his forties who had recovered from COVID-19. The rearrangement links TRBV7-2 to TRBJ2-1; 8 bases match TRBD2. Material for sequencing was peripheral blood. CDR3 sequence (DNA): TGTGCCAGCAGCTTAGTGCGGGGGGCTTACAATGAGCAGTTCTTC. It codes for CASSLVRGAYNEQFF.